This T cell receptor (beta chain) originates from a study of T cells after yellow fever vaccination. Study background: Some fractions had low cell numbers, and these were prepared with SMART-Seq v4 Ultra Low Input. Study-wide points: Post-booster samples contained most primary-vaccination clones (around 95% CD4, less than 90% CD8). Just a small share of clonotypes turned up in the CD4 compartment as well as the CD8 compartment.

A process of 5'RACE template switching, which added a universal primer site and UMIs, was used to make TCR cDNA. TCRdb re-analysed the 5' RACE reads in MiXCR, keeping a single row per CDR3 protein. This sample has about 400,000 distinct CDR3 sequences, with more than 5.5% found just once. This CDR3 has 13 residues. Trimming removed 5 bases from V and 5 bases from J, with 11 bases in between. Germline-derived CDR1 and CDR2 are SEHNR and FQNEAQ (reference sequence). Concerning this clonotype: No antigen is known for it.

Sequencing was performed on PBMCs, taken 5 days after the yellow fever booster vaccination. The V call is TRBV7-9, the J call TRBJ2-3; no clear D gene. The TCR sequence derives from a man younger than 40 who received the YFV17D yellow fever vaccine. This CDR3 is CASSLIPVDTQYF. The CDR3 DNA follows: TGTGCCAGCAGCCTCATCCCTGTAGATACGCAGTATTTT.